This T cell receptor beta chain is from a study of T cells after posttransplantation cyclophosphamide. Whole-study results and caveats: Recipient CMV seropositivity and CMV reactivation strongly tracked TRB clonality. Later post-transplant blood repertoires were often dominated by donor CD8+ memory clones. Blood and skin or GI T cell repertoires showed limited TRB overlap.

Profiled with immunoSEQ multiplex PCR; TCRdb holds only in-frame clones, not every one. Of around 30,000 clones listed, approximately 90% were seen once; the top ten hold about 16%. The CDR3 runs to 20 residues. Germline V CDR1 and CDR2: SGHDN, FVKESK. The trim removed 4 bases at V and 7 bases at J, leaving 22 bases unmatched. This clone was picked up one time. What it binds is not known. The gene calls are TRBV14 and TRBJ2-1; TRBD2 matches 10 bases. This TCR was sampled from a woman between 40 and 55 years old with a blood cancer, CMV-positive, and with a related stem cell donor. Sequencing input: PBMCs. The CDR3 here is CASSPLLLGAGGSIRNEQFF. CDR3 nucleotides: TGTGCCAGCAGCCCCCTTCTCTTGGGAGCGGGGGGGTCAATCAGGAATGAGCAGTTCTTC.